Below, one T cell receptor (beta chain) is given with its context. These data are taken from a study of blood T cell repertoires in COVID-19. As for the study in general: PBMCs, B-cell-depleted T cells, or T cells provided the cDNA or gDNA that made up the material.

CDR3 length: 14 residues. V was shortened by 5 bases and J by 4 bases, with 15 bases between the two germline ends. Germline V gives CDR1 MNHEY, CDR2 SMNVEV (reference sequence). Method: immunoSEQ multiplex PCR; TCRdb's copy keeps in-frame clones and lacks some. The sample has about 230,000 clones, roughly 84% seen once. The source material was peripheral blood. This sequence originates from a man aged 35 to 55 with acute or convalescent COVID-19. The chain couples TRBV27 to TRBJ2-7; D possibly corresponds to TRBD2 (5 bases). CDR3 DNA sequence: TGTGCCAGCAGTCTCAAACTAGATTTGTACGAGCAGTACTTC. Translation gives CASSLKLDLYEQYF.